Sequencing of this T cell receptor (beta chain) was carried out in a study of neurological immune-mediated disorders. Study-wide results and caveats: The absence of shared CDR3 amino acid sequences among expanded clones across subjects suggests private repertoires in all groups.

This clonotype occurred many times. The antigen is undetermined. The authors produced cDNA by 5'RACE using 10-nucleotide random UMIs. The authors obtained over 200 million TCR-beta sequences from 15-18 subjects per sequencing run. TCRdb reprocessed the 5' RACE reads via MiXCR and lists one record per CDR3 protein. The table has about 44,000 distinct CDR3 sequences, about 6% seen once. The sorted libraries were prepared using around 910,000 CD4+ or CD8+ T cells that had themselves been sorted. Trimming removed 3 bases at V and 2 bases at J, with 9 bases between. The CDR3 is 14 amino acids. CDR1 and CDR2 (germline): MNHEY, SMNVEV (reference sequence).

This clonotype originated in a middle-aged woman in good health. Sequencing was done on a sample of CD4+ T cells from blood. This sequence joins TRBV27 and TRBJ2-3, with unresolved D. The CDR3 DNA follows: TGTGCCAGCAGTTTCGGTCAAAACACAGATACGCAGTATTTT. It translates to CASSFGQNTDTQYF.